The 24 T cell receptor beta chains presented below share a single source sample, sequenced in a study of T-cell reconstitution after alpha-beta-depleted transplantation in children. As it was prepared, the TCRbeta library received unique molecular identifiers. TCRdb processed the PCR reads anew with MiXCR; each CDR3 protein has one entry. The data hold approximately 91,000 distinct CDR3 sequences, with approximately 9.2% observed a single time. The starting material was PBMCs from the stem cell graft donor, obtained from the stem cell graft. The source of these receptors is a human donor who donated a stem cell graft to a child with congenital amegakaryocytic thrombocytopenia.

This clonotype was counted ten times or more. The chain has TRBV20-1 and TRBJ2-7; 9 nucleotides align to TRBD2. V lost 0 bases and J lost 2; bases outside the gene matches: 8. Germline V gene lookup returns CDR1 DFQATT and CDR2 SNEGSKA (reference sequence). The CDR3 contains 16 residues. CDR3 protein: CSARELGAGGPYEQYF. The CDR3 DNA is TGCAGTGCTAGAGAATTGGGCGCGGGAGGGCCCTACGAGCAGTACTTC.

This clonotype was recorded many times. The V and J genes are TRBV2 and TRBJ1-5; D gene ambiguous. There are 12 residues in the CDR3. V lost 6 bases and J 4 bases, leaving 7 bases between the germline ends. Germline CDR1 is SNHLY and CDR2 is FYNNEI. The CDR3 nucleotides read TGTGCCAGCAGGATTCTGAATCAGCCCCAGCATTTT. As protein: CASRILNQPQHF.

This clonotype showed up many times. The chain is built from TRBV15 and TRBJ2-5, with D tentatively TRBD2 (6 bases). The germline V and J ends were trimmed by 8 bases and 4 bases, with 17 bases remaining between them. Germline V CDR1 and CDR2: LNHNV, YYDKDF (reference sequence). The CDR3 totals 14 residues. The CDR3 region has the DNA TGTGCCACCCCTCTTGCGGGGTGGGTAGAGACCCAGTACTTC. Amino acid sequence: CATPLAGWVETQYF.

The rearrangement joins TRBV11-1 to TRBJ2-1; D not certain. Germline CDR1 SGHAT, CDR2 FQDESV (reference sequence). The CDR3 spans 13 residues. Trimming took off 1 base at V and 10 bases at J, with 11 bases between the two ends. CDR3 in amino acids: CASSLDVGGEQFF. In DNA form, the CDR3 reads TGTGCCAGCAGCTTAGACGTCGGTGGGGAGCAGTTCTTC.

This clonotype was seen many times. The chain joins TRBV7-2 to TRBJ2-7; D might be TRBD2 (6 bases). The CDR3 covers 14 residues. The V end was cut by 5 bases, the J end by 2 bases, with 13 bases between. In germline, CDR1 is SGHTA, CDR2 FQGNSA. DNA for the CDR3: TGTGCCAGCAGCCCTTGGAGGGGTCCCTACGAGCAGTACTTC. Translated: CASSPWRGPYEQYF.

This clonotype was recorded at least ten times. The chain employs TRBV7-6 and TRBJ2-1, with TRBD2 matching over 10 bases. The V segment lost 5 bases and the J segment 7 bases; nucleotides outside the gene matches: 5. The CDR3 loop spans 14 amino acids. Germline V gene sequence: CDR1 SGHVS, CDR2 FNYEAQ. The chain's CDR3 is CASSRSGGGNEQFF. For the CDR3, the DNA is TGTGCCAGCAGCCGAAGCGGGGGGGGGAATGAGCAGTTCTTC.

In its sample, this clonotype was seen many times. This chain uses TRBV20-1 with TRBJ2-1; 13 bases align to TRBD2. Germline assignment: CDR1 DFQATT and CDR2 SNEGSKA (reference sequence). The CDR3 is 14 residues long. After removal of 4 bases from V and 6 bases from J, the junction contained 3 bases not matched to a gene. This CDR3 reads CSAITSGRANEQFF. DNA of the CDR3: TGCAGTGCTATAACTAGCGGGAGGGCCAATGAGCAGTTCTTC.

This clonotype was observed at least ten times. The chain has TRBV27 and TRBJ2-7; D is ambiguous. The CDR3 covers 13 residues. The germline gives CDR1 MNHEY, CDR2 SMNVEV (reference sequence). Trimming pared 3 bases from V and 6 bases from J, leaving 12 bases between. This CDR3 reads CASSFTASGEQYF. The CDR3 bases are TGTGCCAGCAGTTTCACGGCATCTGGCGAGCAGTACTTC.

This clonotype was observed many times. DNA of the CDR3: TGTGCCAGCACCCAGGACAGGGGTTGGACCGGGGAGCTGTTTTTT. Protein sequence: CASTQDRGWTGELFF. This chain links TRBV12-3 or TRBV12-4 with TRBJ2-2, with TRBD1 matching 9 bases. The CDR3 totals 15 residues. V gave up 7 bases and J gave up 5 bases; unmatched junction bases: 8.

At least ten counts were recorded for this clonotype. This chain connects TRBV5-4 to TRBJ2-5; no clear D gene. The CDR3 has 13 amino acids. From germline, CDR1 is SGHNT and CDR2 YYREEE (reference sequence). With 2 bases removed from V and 0 bases from J, the gap between germline ends came to 5 bases. CDR3 amino acids: CASSFHNQETQYF. As DNA, the CDR3 is TGTGCCAGCAGCTTCCACAACCAAGAGACCCAGTACTTC.

This clonotype was picked up many times. The CDR3 spells CASRLAGDSNEQFF. The CDR3, as DNA: TGTGCCAGCAGACTAGCGGGGGACTCTAATGAGCAGTTCTTC. The chain recombines TRBV7-9 with TRBJ2-1; 11 bases are a match to TRBD2. The germline CDR1 and CDR2 sequences are SEHNR and FQNEAQ (reference sequence). J gave up 7 bases and V 6 bases, and 5 bases lay outside the gene matches. This CDR3 region has 14 residues.

Of note for this clonotype: The missing conserved phenylalanine or tryptophan at the end of this CDR3 makes a read error likely. V usage is TRBV30 and J usage is TRBJ1-4, with D possibly matching TRBD1 (5 bases). Germline V lookup: CDR1 GTSNPN, CDR2 SVGIG (reference sequence). V dropped 0 bases and J dropped 8 bases, with 10 bases sitting between them. The CDR3 extends over 13 amino acids. CDR3: CAWSVGGDEKLFL. CDR3 DNA sequence: TGTGCCTGGAGTGTCGGGGGAGACGAAAAACTGTTTTTG.

This clonotype has a count of ten or more. The chain links TRBV20-1 to TRBJ2-7; the match to TRBD1 covers 8 bases. V shed 5 bases and J 1 base; nucleotides not matched to a gene: 7. The CDR3 totals 14 residues. In germline, CDR1 is DFQATT, CDR2 SNEGSKA (reference sequence). In nucleotides, the CDR3 is TGCAGTGCTGCGGGACAGGATTTTTCCTACGAGCAGTACTTC. It yields the protein CSAAGQDFSYEQYF.

Many counts were recorded for this clonotype. V and J are TRBV5-1 and TRBJ2-1, with 12 positions matching TRBD2. The V and J ends lost 2 bases and 6 bases, in that order; junction bases with no gene match: 3. In germline, CDR1 is SGHRS, CDR2 YFSETQ. There are 15 residues in the CDR3. The CDR3 spells CASSLQTSGSNEQFF. In nucleotides, the CDR3 is TGCGCCAGCAGCTTACAGACTAGCGGGAGCAATGAGCAGTTCTTC.

This clonotype was observed at least ten times. CDR3 bases: TGTGCCATCAGTGGGGCGGGGGTGACGGCGCAGTACTTC. Amino acid sequence: CAISGAGVTAQYF. The gene calls are TRBV10-3 and TRBJ2-7; 7 bases fit TRBD2. After removal of 4 bases from V and 9 bases from J, the junction contained 9 bases not matched to a gene. CDR1 and CDR2 from the germline V gene are ENHRY and SYGVKD. The CDR3 is made up of 13 amino acids.

There are many counts of this clonotype. This chain joins TRBV27 and TRBJ2-2; D ambiguous. Trimming shortened V by 0 bases and J by 6 bases, and 2 bases separated the two germline ends. The germline CDR1 and CDR2 sequences are MNHEY and SMNVEV (reference sequence). This CDR3 has 12 amino acids. In DNA, the CDR3 is TGTGCCAGCAGTTTATCGTCCGGGGAGCTGTTTTTT. Translation gives CASSLSSGELFF.

Comments on this clonotype: A read error may explain this, as a much larger clone is one base away. CDR3 sequence (DNA): TGTGCCAGCAGTTCGCTCCCCGAGCAGTACTTC. Protein sequence: CASSSLPEQYF. The chain recombines TRBV12-3 or TRBV12-4 with TRBJ2-7, with D unclear. CDR3 length: 11 residues. The V gene lost 4 bases and the J gene lost 6 bases, with 7 bases spanning the gap.

This clonotype was detected ten times or more. The chain links TRBV6-5 to TRBJ2-7; D remains unclear. The CDR3 runs to 16 residues. From germline, CDR1 is MNHEY and CDR2 SVGAGI. V lost 0 bases to trimming and J lost 4 bases, with 16 bases between them. The CDR3 protein is CASSYSPSLSAYEQYF. In DNA form, the CDR3 reads TGTGCCAGCAGTTACTCGCCATCCCTCAGTGCTTACGAGCAGTACTTC.

This clonotype was seen ten or more times. V is TRBV5-1 and J is TRBJ2-5, with D tentatively TRBD2 (5 bases). Trimming removed 0 bases at V and 5 bases at J, with 8 bases between. The CDR3 has 13 residues. CDR1 is SGHRS and CDR2 is YFSETQ in the germline V gene. The CDR3 DNA sequence: TGCGCCAGCAGCTTGGCGGGATACGAGACCCAGTACTTC. This encodes CASSLAGYETQYF.

Many counts were recorded for this clonotype. CDR3 amino acids: CASSFSRVQDIYGYTF. CDR3 in DNA: TGTGCCAGCAGCTTTAGCAGAGTACAGGATATCTATGGCTACACCTTC. The chain employs TRBV7-2 and TRBJ1-2; D may be TRBD1 (5 bases). This CDR3 has 16 residues. Germline V gene lookup returns CDR1 SGHTA and CDR2 FQGNSA. V was shortened by 3 bases and J by 4 bases, with 18 bases between the two germline ends.

This clonotype was observed at least ten times. The rearrangement uses TRBV20-1 and TRBJ1-1; TRBD1 is a possible D gene (5 bases). Germline V CDR1 and CDR2: DFQATT, SNEGSKA (reference sequence). This CDR3 region has 11 residues. V was trimmed by 6 bases and J by 6 bases, leaving 11 bases between them. In DNA, the CDR3 is TGCAGTGCCGCAAAGGGGTCTGAAGCTTTCTTT. Translation: CSAAKGSEAFF.

The table lists this clonotype with many counts. The J gene is TRBJ2-5, the V gene TRBV30; the match to TRBD2 covers 16 bases. The CDR3 covers 13 residues. Trimming at V came to 7 bases and at J to 12 bases, leaving 8 bases not matched to a gene. CDR1 is GTSNPN and CDR2 is SVGIG in the germline V gene (reference sequence). Written as DNA, the CDR3 is TGTGCCTTAGGGGGACTAGCGGGGGGGCTGGAGTACTTC. Translating gives CALGGLAGGLEYF.

This clonotype has at least ten counts. The J gene is TRBJ1-2, the V gene TRBV27, with D possibly being TRBD1 (6 bases). The V end lost 4 bases, the J end lost 7 bases, and 13 bases lay between the germline ends. CDR3 size: 13 residues. Germline V lookup: CDR1 MNHEY, CDR2 SMNVEV (reference sequence). The CDR3 region is CASSSGVDRGYTF. In DNA form, the CDR3 reads TGTGCCAGCAGTTCAGGGGTCGATCGTGGCTACACCTTC.

The sample holds a few counts of this clonotype. This chain connects TRBV18 to TRBJ2-2, with 9 bases fitting TRBD2. V lost 1 base and J lost 4; bases outside the gene matches: 4. CDR1 and CDR2 (germline): KGHSH, LQKENI. CDR3 length equals 16 residues. CDR3 sequence (DNA): TGTGCCAGCTCACCACGTAGCGGGGGAAGCACCGGGGAGCTGTTTTTT. Translated: CASSPRSGGSTGELFF.